The 17 T cell receptor beta chains below all came from one sample that was sequenced in a study of cytomegalovirus exposure and HLA in healthy donors. The PCR made use of 60 Vbeta and 13 Jbeta primers. The data were produced by immunoSEQ multiplex PCR, yet TCRdb's version contains in-frame clones alone and is incomplete. This table has about 130,000 clones, about 78% appearing once. Sequenced input: PBMCs. The receptor source for this set is a human donor in good health.

Comment on this clone: Compared with germline, one end of the junction differs, possibly owing to a read error. This chain connects TRBV5-1 to TRBJ2-2, with 9 bases matching TRBD1. The length of the CDR3 is 15 residues. CDR1 and CDR2 from the germline V gene are SGHRS and YFSETQ. The chain's CDR3 is CASSRDRVGTGELFF. As DNA, the CDR3 is TGTGCCAGCAGCCGGGACAGGGTAGGGACCGGGGAGCTGTTTTTT. Full variable domain (missing parts from reference TRBV5-1 and TRBJ2-2): KAGVTQTPRYLIKTRGQQVTLSCSPISGHRSVSWYQQTPGQGLQFLFEYFSETQRNKGNFPGRFSGRQFSNSRSEMNVSTLELGDSALYLCASSRDRVGTGELFFGEGSRLTVL.

The chain couples TRBV11-2 to TRBJ1-3, with D unresolved. Trimming removed 5 bases at V and 2 bases at J, with 4 bases between. CDR1 is SGHAT and CDR2 is FQNNGV in the germline V gene. This CDR3 spans 12 amino acids. The CDR3 here is CASSPTGNTIYF. The CDR3 DNA is TGTGCCAGCAGCCCCACTGGAAACACCATATATTTT.

V usage is TRBV19 and J usage is TRBJ2-1; D is perhaps TRBD2 (6 bases). The CDR3 extends over 13 amino acids. V was clipped by 3 bases and J by 4 bases, with 7 bases between them. Germline loops: CDR1 LNHDA, CDR2 SQIVND (reference sequence). DNA for the CDR3: TGTGCCAGTAGTATCGGAGGGTACAATGAGCAGTTCTTC. Translation gives CASSIGGYNEQFF.

The J gene is TRBJ1-5, the V gene TRBV6-1, with no clear D. CDR1 MNHNS and CDR2 SASEGT come from the germline V gene. Trimming shortened V by 3 bases and J by 4 bases, and 4 bases separated the two germline ends. This CDR3 has 12 amino acids. CDR3 coding DNA: TGTGCCAGCAGTGACAGGAATCAGCCCCAGCATTTT. Its protein product is CASSDRNQPQHF.

This chain joins TRBV6-1 and TRBJ1-1; TRBD1 aligns across 9 bases. Germline CDR1 MNHNS, CDR2 SASEGT. The CDR3 is made up of 14 amino acids. After removal of 7 bases from V and 1 base from J, the junction contained 4 bases not matched to a gene. The CDR3 is CASKGTGRNTEAFF. CDR3 in DNA: TGTGCCAGCAAAGGGACAGGGAGGAACACTGAAGCTTTCTTT.

J is TRBJ1-4 and V is TRBV5-4; no clear D gene. V was cut by 4 bases and J by 2 bases, with 9 bases left in between. In germline, CDR1 is SGHNT, CDR2 YYREEE (reference sequence). This CDR3 contains 14 residues. The CDR3 DNA follows: TGTGCCAGCAGCCGGGGAGGGACTAATGAAAAACTGTTTTTT. Translating gives CASSRGGTNEKLFF.

The chain couples TRBV19 to TRBJ2-1; 9 bases align to TRBD2. J was trimmed by 9 bases and V by 5 bases; bases with no gene match: 14. Per the germline V gene, CDR1 is LNHDA and CDR2 is SQIVND (reference sequence). The CDR3 extends over 16 amino acids. The CDR3 spells CASSPLAGFLEGEQFF. CDR3 bases: TGTGCCAGTAGTCCCCTAGCGGGATTCCTAGAGGGTGAGCAGTTCTTC.

The genes are TRBV6-6 and TRBJ2-3; 8 positions agree with TRBD2. Unmatched junction bases numbered 4, after V lost 3 bases and J lost 2 bases. The CDR3 sequence is 15 residues long. CDR1 is MNHNY and CDR2 is SVGAGI in the germline V gene (reference sequence). The CDR3 protein is CASSYLAGITDTQYF. CDR3 sequence (DNA): TGTGCCAGCAGTTATTTAGCGGGGATCACAGATACGCAGTATTTT.

V and J are TRBV15 and TRBJ1-2; unclear D gene. The CDR3 loop spans 16 amino acids. V gave up 4 bases and J gave up 0 bases, with 15 bases separating them. The germline V gene encodes CDR1 LNHNV and CDR2 YYDKDF (reference sequence). CDR3 coding DNA: TGTGCCACCAGCACCCGGGGAGAAACCACTAACTATGGCTACACCTTC. The encoded protein is CATSTRGETTNYGYTF.

This clone appeared once. This chain links TRBV12-2 with TRBJ1-2; TRBD1, the table's D call, lacks a check against the DNA. TRBV12-2 is a documented pseudogene. This CDR3 spans 13 amino acids. The CDR3, as DNA: TGTGCAAGTCGCGCAGGGGTAGGCTATGGCTACACCTTC. Its translation is CASRAGVGYGYTF.

The gene calls are TRBV7-2 and TRBJ2-1, with 7 positions matching TRBD2. The junction had 4 bases not matched to a gene; V was cut back by 6 bases and J by 5 bases. Germline CDR1 is SGHTA and CDR2 is FQGNSA. The CDR3 is made up of 13 amino acids. The CDR3 protein is CASRSGADNEQFF. The CDR3 nucleotides are TGTGCCAGCAGGAGCGGGGCAGACAATGAGCAGTTCTTC.

V is TRBV6-1 and J is TRBJ1-6; D call uncertain. Germline assignment: CDR1 MNHNS and CDR2 SASEGT. V was cut by 3 bases and J by 6 bases, with 15 bases left in between. The CDR3 loop spans 16 amino acids. CDR3 amino acids: CASSEGLGVANSPLHF. The CDR3 DNA reads TGTGCCAGCAGTGAGGGTCTGGGAGTGGCTAATTCACCCCTCCACTTT.

This chain links TRBV21-1 with TRBJ1-6. TRBV21-1 counts as a pseudogene. The CDR3 runs to 21 residues. The CDR3 nucleotides read TGTGCCAGCAGCAAACCCCCAAGGGAGGATCTACTTTGGTCCTATAATTCACCCCTCCACTTT. It yields the protein CASSKPPREDLLWSYNSPLHF.

This clone was observed a few times. The chain employs TRBV7-8 and TRBJ2-1; 10 bases map to TRBD2. CDR3 length equals 15 residues. From germline, CDR1 is SGHVS and CDR2 FQNEAQ. V was pared by 5 bases and J by 5 bases, with 6 bases of the junction left unmatched. CDR3 loop: CASSQSGRANNEQFF. As DNA, the CDR3 is TGTGCCAGCAGCCAGAGCGGGAGGGCCAACAATGAGCAGTTCTTC.

In this sample, this clone turned up once. The chain has TRBV9 and TRBJ2-5; TRBD1 matches at 7 bases. This CDR3 has 15 residues. Losses at the gene ends were 4 bases for V and 0 bases for J; bases not matched to a gene: 6. Germline CDR1 SGDLS, CDR2 YYNGEE. The CDR3 nucleotides read TGTGCCAGCAGCCCGCGGACAGGAGACCAAGAGACCCAGTACTTC. Amino acid sequence: CASSPRTGDQETQYF.

The rearrangement links TRBV4-3 to TRBJ1-2, with D maybe TRBD1 (5 bases). The CDR3 is made up of 14 amino acids. Germline assignment: CDR1 LGHNA and CDR2 YSLEER. V gave up 1 base and J gave up 7 bases, with 13 bases separating them. CDR3 sequence reads: CASSQVGSGGGYTF. DNA of the CDR3: TGCGCCAGCAGCCAAGTTGGCTCGGGGGGTGGCTACACCTTC.

This clone was counted only a few times. J is TRBJ1-3 and V is TRBV20-1; D is unresolved. In germline, CDR1 is DFQATT, CDR2 SNEGSKA (reference sequence). The CDR3 loop spans 11 amino acids. Between the trimmed V and J ends, which lost 2 bases and 3 bases, there was a span of 2 bases. Written as DNA, the CDR3 is TGCAGTGCTAGACATGGAAACACCATATATTTT. Its translation: CSARHGNTIYF.